This T cell receptor (beta chain) was sequenced during a study of CD8 T cells in Susac syndrome. Findings of the study overall: The study conceded that its TCR sequencing and HLA analysis involved relatively few individuals.

The table lists this clonotype with a count of one. Its antigen is not known. Sequencing targeted TCR beta in blood CD8+ and CD4+ T cells. Through negative isolation, CD4+ and CD8+ T cells were obtained, while TEMRA cells were enriched using FACS. CDR3 size: 13 residues. The J segment lost 8 bases and the V segment lost 6 bases, leaving 8 bases of the junction unmatched. Looked up from germline, CDR1 is DFQATT and CDR2 is SNEGSKA (reference sequence). Reverse transcription of roughly 0.5 to 1 ug RNA was carried out with random hexamers. The TCR beta CDR3 was amplified by immunoSEQ multiplex PCR across 54 Vbeta, 13 Jbeta. TCRdb re-called the immunoSEQ multiplex PCR reads through MiXCR, storing one row per CDR3 protein. The sample lists approximately 140,000 distinct CDR3 sequences; 94% were seen once.

This chain joins TRBV20-1 and TRBJ2-1; TRBD2 matches 9 bases. This receptor was obtained from a human donor in good health. Sequenced material: CD8+ T cells from PBMCs. CDR3 in amino acids: CSAPVAGAYEQFF. CDR3 sequence (DNA): TGCAGTGCCCCCGTAGCGGGAGCATATGAGCAGTTCTTC.